This T cell receptor (beta chain) was recovered during a study of blood T cell repertoires in COVID-19. Study information: T cells, B-cell-depleted T cells, or PBMCs supplied cDNA or gDNA.

Assay used: immunoSEQ multiplex PCR; TCRdb lists only in-frame clones, some missing. The data hold 110,000 to 150,000 clones, with around 87% observed a single time. A note on this clone: Compared with germline, one end of the junction differs, possibly owing to a read error.

The source of this sequence is a man aged 55 to 70 who had recovered from COVID-19. The specimen sequenced was PBMCs or T cells enriched from blood (not recorded which).

The CDR3 here is CSTGQTDTQYF. The CDR3 DNA reads as TGTTCCACAGGGCAGACAGATACGCAGTATTTT. The rearrangement joins TRBV20-1 to TRBJ2-3; maybe TRBD1 (6 bases). There are 11 residues in the CDR3. In germline, CDR1 is DFQATT, CDR2 SNEGSKA (reference sequence).